These T cell receptor beta chains were read from a single sample in a study of cytomegalovirus exposure and HLA in healthy donors. The method was immunoSEQ multiplex PCR; TCRdb's version includes in-frame clones alone and lacks a portion of them. This listing includes around 200,000 clones. What was sequenced was PBMCs. The receptors were gathered from a young woman in good health and CMV-seropositive. Each CDR3 is given without its conserved first and last residue. Each record gives: V gene, CDR3 protein.

>TRBV6-5
ASSPSPTDTQY
>TRBV9
ASSVAVNTEAF
>TRBV27
ASSPSQGSTDTQY
>TRBV13
ASSFDRGEQY
>TRBV15
ATSPESGSGTDTQY
>TRBV7-8
ASSPGLAYSYEQY
>TRBV7-9
ASSHRLGFQETQY
>TRBV5-1
ASSFAGTGGLETQY
>TRBV6-4
ASSTTGGGNQPQH
>TRBV5-5
ASSPGGALNEQF
>TRBV7-8
ASSPTGTFNQPQH
>TRBV19
ASTPPGQSYGYT
>TRBV28
ASSPPGQGSYEQY
>TRBV11-3
ASSFLRGSYNEQF
>TRBV9
ASSVGGRASSGANVLT
>TRBV29-1
SVEALAGTDTQY
>TRBV10-1
ASSRDRGRVNTIY
>TRBV5-1
ASRRDTNRPGNYNEQF
>TRBV2
ASSRATGYNEQF
>TRBV27
ASSFSGQHQPQH
>TRBV5-1
ASSLLRTTEAF
>TRBV14
ASSPNTGVPMNTEAF
>TRBV6-5
ASSAGQLNTEAF
>TRBV15
ATSRDAQVSTEAF
>TRBV30
AWSLRQGRVAF
>TRBV5-1
ASSRWSEDQETQY
>TRBV2
ASSEATRGVAKNIQY
>TRBV9
ASSAPRGVNTEAF
>TRBV11-2
ASSSTKNTGELF
>TRBV7-9
ASSIGLAEADYSYEQY
>TRBV19
ASTADRYYGYT
>TRBV2
ASSEASGTNEQF
>TRBV5-1
ASSQGQTYGYT
>TRBV7-9
ASLANPSYNEQF
>TRBV29-1
SADSEPTDTQY
>TRBV7-6
ASSQNSWGLIETQY
>TRBV10-3
ATTGTGTDTQY
>TRBV29-1
SVERQNTGELF
>TRBV27
ASRPGQGWNTEAF
>TRBV4-1
ASTEGGASSETQY
>TRBV29-1
SVDFQGGNGYT
>TRBV6-5
ASTRSSNTEAF
>TRBV15
ATSRAGPKVEQF
>TRBV5-4
ASSPEALGRAGNTIY
>TRBV18
ASSPRPDTQY
>TRBV30
AWNSATNEKLF
>TRBV5-1
ASSLGTGKQETQY
>TRBV5-5
ASSRSSGGADTQY
>TRBV6-5
ASSYDGQGSKAF
>TRBV7-9
ASSLGFQEPEAF
>TRBV21-1
ASSTGGRRDREDSGANVLT
>TRBV6-5
ASSMGLAGEGEQY
>TRBV10-3
AISGRQDNQPQH
>TRBV21-1
ASSKAGQGVLRNQPQH
>TRBV4-3
ASSQGDSTSTDTQY